This entry lists 26 T cell receptor beta chains sequenced from one sample in a study of response to subunit inactivated influenza vaccine. TCRdb recomputed calls from the RT-PCR reads with MiXCR, one row per CDR3 protein. The data show 200,000 to 250,000 distinct CDR3 sequences, over 9% seen once. The sequencing used non-naive T cells sorted from PBMCs, collected approximately 15 days before vaccination. The receptors derive from a man aged 50-59 years who received an inactivated influenza vaccine.

The sample holds a few counts of this clonotype. The chain recombines TRBV29-1 with TRBJ2-3, with 8 bases aligning to TRBD2. This CDR3 is built from 14 residues. J lost 5 bases, V lost 5 bases, and 9 bases had no gene match. The germline V gene has CDR1 SQVTM and CDR2 ANQGSEA. The CDR3 coding sequence is TGCAGCGTTCAAACGGGAGGGCCCGGAGATACGCAGTATTTT. The encoded protein is CSVQTGGPGDTQYF.

This clonotype has more than one count but fewer than ten. V is TRBV5-1 and J is TRBJ2-1; 11 bases map to TRBD2. CDR3 length equals 18 residues. The V segment lost 4 bases and the J segment 5 bases; nucleotides outside the gene matches: 14. The germline CDR1 and CDR2 sequences are SGHRS and YFSETQ. This chain's CDR3 is CASSLGFSSGRTHNEQFF. CDR3 sequence (DNA): TGCGCCAGCAGCCTCGGGTTTTCTAGCGGGAGGACACACAATGAGCAGTTCTTC.

Ten or more counts support this clonotype. This chain connects TRBV7-2 to TRBJ2-1; the D is unclear. The CDR3 is made up of 16 amino acids. V was shortened by 1 base and J by 4 bases, with 14 bases between the two germline ends. CDR1 SGHTA and CDR2 FQGNSA come from the germline V gene. The CDR3: CASSLGRNPLYNEQFF. CDR3 nucleotide sequence: TGTGCCAGCAGCTTAGGTCGGAACCCCTTATACAATGAGCAGTTCTTC.

The chain links TRBV6-6 to TRBJ2-7, with D perhaps assigned TRBD1 or TRBD2 (5 bases each). Trimming took off 6 bases at V and 8 bases at J, with 14 bases between the two ends. Germline values: CDR1 MNHNY, CDR2 SVGAGI (reference sequence). The CDR3 covers 12 residues. The CDR3: CASSPQDCQQYF. CDR3 bases: TGTGCCAGCAGCCCACAGGACTGCCAGCAGTACTTC.

The sample holds a few counts of this clonotype. The V call is TRBV19, the J call TRBJ1-2; D is ambiguous. Trimming left V 3 bases short and J 2 bases short, with 4 bases between. Germline V gives CDR1 LNHDA, CDR2 SQIVND (reference sequence). The CDR3 is 12 amino acids. The CDR3 bases are TGTGCCAGTAGTATTCACAACTATGGCTACACCTTC. Protein sequence: CASSIHNYGYTF.

In its sample, this clonotype was seen a few times. The chain joins TRBV10-3 to TRBJ2-7; D is possibly TRBD1 or TRBD2 (6 bases each). CDR1 is ENHRY and CDR2 is SYGVKD in the germline V gene. V lost 2 bases and J 2 bases, leaving 10 bases between the germline ends. The CDR3 totals 14 residues. The CDR3 here is CAISEGGGTYEQYF. As DNA, the CDR3 is TGTGCCATCAGTGAGGGAGGGGGAACCTACGAGCAGTACTTC.

This sequence joins TRBV11-2 and TRBJ2-1; 10 nucleotides line up with TRBD1. V shed 5 bases and J 7 bases; nucleotides not matched to a gene: 11. The CDR3 totals 16 residues. The germline gives CDR1 SGHAT, CDR2 FQNNGV. CDR3 sequence (DNA): TGTGCCAGCAGCCAAACGCGACAGGGGGCGAAAAATGAGCAGTTCTTC. Translating gives CASSQTRQGAKNEQFF.

This clonotype was counted many times. The genes are TRBV7-9 and TRBJ1-1; maybe TRBD1 (6 bases). Per germline, CDR1 SEHNR and CDR2 FQNEAQ (reference sequence). The CDR3 sequence is 13 residues long. V gave up 1 base and J gave up 7 bases, with 10 bases separating them. For the CDR3, the DNA is TGTGCCAGCAGCTTAGATTCAGGGGTTGAAGCTTTCTTT. Protein sequence: CASSLDSGVEAFF.

The chain joins TRBV24-1 to TRBJ1-2; tentatively, D is TRBD1 (5 bases). V lost 4 bases and J lost 6, with 11 bases in between. The CDR3 covers 13 residues. Germline values: CDR1 KGHDR, CDR2 SFDVKD. CDR3 in amino acids: CATSDLGDDGYTF. CDR3 in DNA: TGTGCCACCAGTGACCTAGGGGATGATGGCTACACCTTC.

In this sample, this clonotype turned up a few times. CDR3 coding DNA: TGCGCCAGCAGTAGGACTAGCGGGGGCCACTACGAGCAGTACTTC. It specifies CASSRTSGGHYEQYF. The chain joins TRBV5-1 to TRBJ2-7; 13 positions match TRBD2. From germline, CDR1 is SGHRS and CDR2 YFSETQ. The CDR3 totals 15 residues. Trimming removed 5 bases from V and 3 bases from J; junction bases left unmatched: 5.

Notes on this clonotype: This sequence may be a read error, since a much larger clone differs from it by one base. The chain combines TRBV12-3 or TRBV12-4 with TRBJ2-1; the match to TRBD2 covers 11 bases. The DNA end favors TRBJ2-7, so the J call may be wrong. CDR3 length: 14 residues. Here the CDR3 DNA reads TGTGCCAGCAGAATACAGACTAGCGGGGTTGAGCAGTACTTC. Protein sequence: CASRIQTSGVEQYF.

A note on this clonotype: The conserved phenylalanine or tryptophan normally closing the CDR3 is absent here, so this likely arose from a read error. It is unclear where the CDR3 begins or ends on the DNA, so no DNA is shown, and the CDR3 is as TCRdb lists it. V and J are TRBV21-1 and TRBJ2-1; the D call in the table, TRBD1, was not verified against the DNA. TRBV21-1 counts as a pseudogene. The CDR3 is 13 residues long, ends included. CDR3: CASSHQSRTGPSG.

V and J are TRBV9 and TRBJ1-1; D is possibly TRBD1 (6 bases). The CDR3 consists of 15 residues. CDR1 and CDR2 (germline): SGDLS, YYNGEE. The V and J ends lost 0 bases and 7 bases respectively, with 16 bases between them. The CDR3 protein is CASSVDWQGWGEAFF. The CDR3 nucleotides read TGTGCCAGCAGCGTAGATTGGCAGGGGTGGGGTGAAGCTTTCTTT. Using reference TRBV9 and TRBJ1-1 for the parts outside the CDR3, the full variable domain is DSGVTQTPKHLITATGQRVTLRCSPRSGDLSVYWYQQSLDQGLQFLIQYYNGEERAKGNILERFSAQQFPDLHSELNLSSLELGDSALYFCASSVDWQGWGEAFFGQGTRLTVV.

The chain has TRBV3-1 and TRBJ1-1; D possibly corresponds to TRBD1 (6 bases). Germline assignment: CDR1 LGHDT and CDR2 YNNKEL (reference sequence). This CDR3 comprises 14 residues. Trimming removed 0 bases from V and 11 bases from J, with 16 bases in between. The CDR3 nucleotides are TGTGCCAGCAGCCAAGATGGGGGCCGAGGGCTGGCTTTCTTT. Translated, it gives CASSQDGGRGLAFF.

A few counts support this clonotype. The rearrangement joins TRBV4-3 to TRBJ2-7, with 10 bases aligning to TRBD1. Looked up from germline, CDR1 is LGHNA and CDR2 is YSLEER. This CDR3 comprises 16 residues. V was pared by 0 bases and J by 2 bases, with 4 bases of the junction left unmatched. This CDR3 reads CASSQDDRGRTYEQYF. The CDR3 DNA follows: TGCGCCAGCAGCCAAGACGACAGGGGGCGAACCTACGAGCAGTACTTC.

This clonotype was recorded at least ten times. V and J are TRBV12-3 or TRBV12-4 and TRBJ2-1; no firm D call. Between the trimmed V and J ends, which lost 5 bases and 9 bases, there was a span of 11 bases. The CDR3 runs 12 residues. The DNA of the CDR3 is TGTGCCAGCAGTCCCATTCCTGTTGAGCAGTTCTTC. This codes for CASSPIPVEQFF.

The rearrangement joins TRBV7-8 to TRBJ2-6, with D possibly being TRBD1 (6 bases). CDR3 length equals 16 residues. Germline loops: CDR1 SGHVS, CDR2 FQNEAQ. Trimming shortened V by 10 bases and J by 3 bases, and 19 bases separated the two germline ends. This chain's CDR3 is CATHTDRRYGANVLTF. As DNA, the CDR3 is TGTGCCACCCACACGGACAGAAGGTATGGGGCCAACGTCCTGACTTTC.

This clonotype was recorded a few times. The chain uses TRBV25-1 and TRBJ1-2; a weak D match, TRBD1 (5 bases). The length of the CDR3 is 14 residues. V lost 5 bases and J 10 bases, leaving 20 bases between the germline ends. The germline gives CDR1 MGHDK, CDR2 SYGVNS. CDR3 sequence reads: CASSLEGVAGVYTF. CDR3 nucleotide sequence: TGTGCCAGCAGTTTAGAAGGGGTAGCGGGCGTCTACACCTTC.

V and J are TRBV7-8 and TRBJ1-1, with 10 bases matching TRBD1. Trimming took 5 bases from V and 1 from J; bases not matched to a gene: 4. Germline loops: CDR1 SGHVS, CDR2 FQNEAQ. This CDR3 spans 15 amino acids. Here the CDR3 reads CASSPRTGGNTEAFF. The CDR3 region has the DNA TGTGCCAGCAGCCCCCGGACAGGGGGGAACACTGAAGCTTTCTTT.

The chain joins TRBV24-1 to TRBJ2-1; 13 bases agree with TRBD2. Losses at the gene ends were 5 bases for V and 7 bases for J; bases not matched to a gene: 10. The CDR3 covers 17 residues. Germline CDR1 and CDR2: KGHDR and SFDVKD. The CDR3 nucleotides are TGTGCCACCAGTGGTACTCGGACTAGCGGGGGACGAAATGAGCAGTTCTTC. Amino acids: CATSGTRTSGGRNEQFF.

This clonotype was detected a few times. The chain joins TRBV4-2 to TRBJ2-5, with a weak D call TRBD1 (6 bases). The V gene's germline CDR1 is LGHNA and CDR2 YNFKEQ. The CDR3 spans 16 residues. V lost 4 bases and J 2 bases, leaving 17 bases between the germline ends. CDR3 sequence: CASSPHTPTGQETQYF. DNA of the CDR3: TGTGCCAGCAGCCCCCATACCCCGACAGGTCAAGAGACCCAGTACTTC.

V usage is TRBV5-1 and J usage is TRBJ1-1, with 7 bases that match TRBD1. This CDR3 spans 15 amino acids. Germline assignment: CDR1 SGHRS and CDR2 YFSETQ. Unmatched junction bases numbered 12, after V lost 4 bases and J lost 6 bases. CDR3 sequence reads: CASSRNRGPRAEAFF. As DNA, the CDR3 is TGCGCCAGCAGCAGGAACAGGGGACCAAGAGCTGAAGCTTTCTTT. The full variable domain, completed using reference TRBV5-1 and TRBJ1-1, is KAGVTQTPRYLIKTRGQQVTLSCSPISGHRSVSWYQQTPGQGLQFLFEYFSETQRNKGNFPGRFSGRQFSNSRSEMNVSTLELGDSALYLCASSRNRGPRAEAFFGQGTRLTVV.

The rearrangement joins TRBV10-3 to TRBJ2-2, with 7 nucleotides matching TRBD2. This CDR3 spans 14 amino acids. Germline lookup yields CDR1 ENHRY and CDR2 SYGVKD. V lost 8 bases and J lost 4; bases outside the gene matches: 7. CDR3 protein: CAIGSGRTTGELFF. Here the CDR3 DNA reads TGTGCCATCGGTAGCGGGCGGACCACCGGGGAGCTGTTTTTT.

This clonotype has more than one count but fewer than ten. The chain employs TRBV7-2 and TRBJ1-2; D may be TRBD1 (5 bases). The CDR3 length is 15 residues. Germline V gives CDR1 SGHTA, CDR2 FQGNSA. V dropped 5 bases and J dropped 4 bases, with 17 bases sitting between them. CDR3 loop: CASSPVGGGGYGYTF. CDR3 bases: TGTGCCAGCAGCCCCGTCGGGGGGGGAGGCTATGGCTACACCTTC. Supplemented by reference TRBV7-2 and TRBJ1-2, the full variable domain reads GAGVSQSPSNKVTEKGKDVELRCDPISGHTALYWYRQSLGQGLEFLIYFQGNSAPDKSGLPSDRFSAERTGGSVSTLTIQRTQQEDSAVYLCASSPVGGGGYGYTFGSGTRLTVV.

This clonotype was seen a handful of times. The rearrangement uses TRBV20-1 and TRBJ1-5; D perhaps matches TRBD1 (6 bases). The V gene's germline CDR1 is DFQATT and CDR2 SNEGSKA (reference sequence). The V end was cut by 3 bases, the J end by 2 bases, with 17 bases between. This CDR3 has 16 amino acids. The CDR3 sequence: CSASWLRGLGNQPQHF. The CDR3 nucleotides read TGCAGTGCTAGTTGGCTCAGGGGATTGGGCAATCAGCCCCAGCATTTT.

The CDR3 bases are TGTGCCAGCGGACGGACGGCCAACACCGGGGAGCTGTTTTTT. Its translation: CASGRTANTGELFF. The chain employs TRBV6-1 and TRBJ2-2; D gene ambiguous. V lost 8 bases, J lost 2 bases, and 12 bases lay in between. This CDR3 contains 14 residues. Germline V CDR1 and CDR2: MNHNS, SASEGT.